This T cell receptor beta chain was found in a study of blood T cell repertoires in COVID-19. Authors' data handling: Counts of nucleated cells, estimated from reference gene primer amplification, were obtained. Produced via immunoSEQ multiplex PCR; TCRdb's table is partial and in-frame only. The V and J calls and the clone size are those of that table, but D and trimming were determined from the DNA. This table has about 150,000 clones, around 78% appearing once. This clone was seen a few times. The CDR3 loop spans 14 amino acids. The ends lost 6 bases at V and 6 bases at J; junction bases unmatched: 9. Per the germline V gene, CDR1 is MNHEY and CDR2 is SVGEGT.

Sequenced material: peripheral blood. This chain connects TRBV6-2 or TRBV6-3 to TRBJ2-7; 9 bases are a match to TRBD1. This TCR was sampled from a man older than 75 with acute or convalescent COVID-19. DNA of the CDR3: TGTGCCAGCAGCCCCGGGACAGGGAAGAGCGAGCAGTACTTC. Amino acids: CASSPGTGKSEQYF.